A selection of T cell receptor beta chains follows, all from one sample in a study of T cell responses to AZD1222 COVID-19 vaccine. Here immunoSEQ multiplex PCR was the method, and the copy in TCRdb shows in-frame clones only, minus some. The repertoire holds 50,000 to 75,000 clones, with over 60% as singletons. The source was peripheral blood, collected on day 0 of AZD1222 vaccination. All receptors come from an adult in good health. Each CDR3 is given with its conserved first and last residue. The order of the fields is D gene, clone size, J gene, V gene, CDR3 DNA, CDR3 protein. A D gene is named only where the DNA matches it firmly. Part of the rows lack a size; the others show once, few, many or a class for expanded clones.

d_call: .; clone_size: .; j_call: TRBJ1-2; v_call: TRBV7-9; cdr3_nt: TGTGCCAGCAGCGGGGCGGACAGAAATAACTATGGCTACACCTTC; cdr3_aa: CASSGADRNNYGYTF
d_call: .; clone_size: .; j_call: TRBJ1-5; v_call: TRBV5-6; cdr3_nt: TGTGCCAGCAGCTTGGGGGGCGCGGGAGGCAATCAGCCCCAGCATTTT; cdr3_aa: CASSLGGAGGNQPQHF
d_call: .; clone_size: few; j_call: TRBJ1-1; v_call: TRBV3-1/TRBV3-2; cdr3_nt: TGTGCCAGCAGCCATGAGGGCTGGAGCACTGAAGCTTTCTTT; cdr3_aa: CASSHEGWSTEAFF
d_call: .; clone_size: .; j_call: TRBJ1-1; v_call: TRBV25-1; cdr3_nt: TGTGCCAGCAGTGAAGGCGCTATCGTGGCTTTCTTT; cdr3_aa: CASSEGAIVAFF
d_call: .; clone_size: .; j_call: TRBJ2-2; v_call: TRBV9; cdr3_nt: TGTGCCAGCAGCGCAGGGAACACCGGGGAGCTGTTTTTT; cdr3_aa: CASSAGNTGELFF
d_call: .; clone_size: .; j_call: TRBJ1-1; v_call: TRBV10-3; cdr3_nt: TGTGCCATCAGTGGTAGCTCGGGAGCAATGAACACTGAAGCTTTCTTT; cdr3_aa: CAISGSSGAMNTEAFF
d_call: .; clone_size: once; j_call: TRBJ2-1; v_call: TRBV9; cdr3_nt: TGTGCCAGCAAAGGTCAGGGTGAGCAGTTCTTC; cdr3_aa: CASKGQGEQFF
d_call: TRBD1; clone_size: .; j_call: TRBJ2-2; v_call: TRBV9; cdr3_nt: TGTGCCAGCAGCGTAGAGACAGGGGGGACCGGGGAGCTGTTTTTT; cdr3_aa: CASSVETGGTGELFF
d_call: .; clone_size: .; j_call: TRBJ1-1; v_call: TRBV5-6; cdr3_nt: TGTGCCAGCAGCTTTCTACCAGTCGCTGGGAACACTGAAGCTTTCTTT; cdr3_aa: CASSFLPVAGNTEAFF
d_call: .; clone_size: .; j_call: TRBJ2-3; v_call: TRBV6-6; cdr3_nt: TGTGCCAGCAGACACCCCCGGTCTAGCACAGATACGCAGTATTTT; cdr3_aa: CASRHPRSSTDTQYF
d_call: TRBD2; clone_size: .; j_call: TRBJ2-2; v_call: TRBV2; cdr3_nt: TGTGCCAGCAGCCCCCGGACTAGCGGCACCGGGGAGCTGTTTTTT; cdr3_aa: CASSPRTSGTGELFF
d_call: TRBD2; clone_size: once; j_call: TRBJ2-5; v_call: TRBV6-1; cdr3_nt: TGTGCCAGCAGTGAGGTTGGCGGGGGGTTCGAGACCCAGTACTTC; cdr3_aa: CASSEVGGGFETQYF
d_call: .; clone_size: .; j_call: TRBJ2-7; v_call: TRBV9; cdr3_nt: TGTGCCAGCAGCGTAGGCCCGTCCTACGAGCAGTACTTC; cdr3_aa: CASSVGPSYEQYF
d_call: .; clone_size: few; j_call: TRBJ1-2; v_call: TRBV2; cdr3_nt: TGTGCCAGCAGTGACTTGGCGCGTGGCTACACCTTC; cdr3_aa: CASSDLARGYTF
d_call: TRBD2; clone_size: few; j_call: TRBJ2-1; v_call: TRBV2; cdr3_nt: TGTGCCAGCAGGTCTAGCGGGGGTTCCTACAATGAGCAGTTCTTC; cdr3_aa: CASRSSGGSYNEQFF